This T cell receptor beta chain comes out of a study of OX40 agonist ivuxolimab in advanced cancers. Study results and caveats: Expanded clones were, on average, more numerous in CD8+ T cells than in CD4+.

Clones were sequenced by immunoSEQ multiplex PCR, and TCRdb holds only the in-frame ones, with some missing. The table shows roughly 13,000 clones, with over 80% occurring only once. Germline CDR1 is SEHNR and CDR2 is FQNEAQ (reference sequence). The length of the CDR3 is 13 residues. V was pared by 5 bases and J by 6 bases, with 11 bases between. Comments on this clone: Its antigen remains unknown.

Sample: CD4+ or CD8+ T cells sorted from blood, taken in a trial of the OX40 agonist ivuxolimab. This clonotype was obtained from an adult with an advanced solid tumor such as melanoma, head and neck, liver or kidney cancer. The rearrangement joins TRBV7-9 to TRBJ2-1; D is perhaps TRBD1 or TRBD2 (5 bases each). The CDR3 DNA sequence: TGTGCCAGCAGCCTACGGGACCTCAATGAGCAGTTCTTC. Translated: CASSLRDLNEQFF.